This T cell receptor (beta chain) was profiled in a study of blood T cell repertoires in COVID-19. Original analysis: Reference gene primer amplification in the assay estimated nucleated cell counts. The method was immunoSEQ multiplex PCR; TCRdb's version includes in-frame clones alone and lacks a portion of them. V and J calls plus clone size are reproduced from that table; the DNA served to infer D and trimming. The repertoire has approximately 140,000 clones, roughly 90% of them found once; the top ten carry roughly 2.5%. This clone was found once. The trim removed 5 bases at V and 0 bases at J, leaving 3 bases unmatched. The CDR3 is 15 residues long. Looked up from germline, CDR1 is MNHEY and CDR2 is SVGAGI.

The material sequenced was peripheral blood. This TCR derives from a human donor with COVID-19, enrolled during active disease. The donor label of this sample is uncertain. V is TRBV6-5 and J is TRBJ2-1, with 8 bases matching TRBD1. CDR3 nucleotide sequence: TGTGCCAGCAGTACCGACAGGGGCTCCTACAATGAGCAGTTCTTC. It encodes CASSTDRGSYNEQFF.